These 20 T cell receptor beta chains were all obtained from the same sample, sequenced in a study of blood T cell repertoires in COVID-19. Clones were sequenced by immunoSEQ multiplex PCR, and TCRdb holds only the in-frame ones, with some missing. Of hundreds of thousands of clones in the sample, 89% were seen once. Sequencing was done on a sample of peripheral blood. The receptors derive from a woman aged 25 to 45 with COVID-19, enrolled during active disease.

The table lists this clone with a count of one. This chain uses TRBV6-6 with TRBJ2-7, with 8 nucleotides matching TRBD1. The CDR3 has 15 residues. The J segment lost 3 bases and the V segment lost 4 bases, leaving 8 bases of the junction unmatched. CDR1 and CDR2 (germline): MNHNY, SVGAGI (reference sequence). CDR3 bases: TGTGCCAGCAGTTCGATCGACAGGGGCAGCTACGAGCAGTACGTC. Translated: CASSSIDRGSYEQYV.

CDR3 sequence reads: CASSPDWSTGELFF. In DNA, the CDR3 is TGTGCCAGCAGCCCCGACTGGAGCACCGGGGAGCTGTTTTTT. This sequence joins TRBV5-4 and TRBJ2-2; D is unclear. The germline V and J ends were trimmed by 4 bases and 4 bases, with 11 bases remaining between them. Germline lookup yields CDR1 SGHNT and CDR2 YYREEE (reference sequence). The CDR3 has 14 residues.

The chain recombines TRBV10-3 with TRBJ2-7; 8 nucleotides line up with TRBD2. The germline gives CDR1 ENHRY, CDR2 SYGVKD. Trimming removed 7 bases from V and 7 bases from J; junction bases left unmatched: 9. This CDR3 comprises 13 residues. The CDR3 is CAITRVAGGEQYV. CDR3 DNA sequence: TGTGCCATCACCAGGGTGGCGGGAGGTGAGCAGTACGTC.

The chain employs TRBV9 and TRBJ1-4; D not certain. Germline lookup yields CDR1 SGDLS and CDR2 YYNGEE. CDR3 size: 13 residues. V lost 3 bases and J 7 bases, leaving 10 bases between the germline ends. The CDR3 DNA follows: TGTGCCAGCAGCGCGAGCACCTCTGAAAAACTGTTTTTT. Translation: CASSASTSEKLFF.

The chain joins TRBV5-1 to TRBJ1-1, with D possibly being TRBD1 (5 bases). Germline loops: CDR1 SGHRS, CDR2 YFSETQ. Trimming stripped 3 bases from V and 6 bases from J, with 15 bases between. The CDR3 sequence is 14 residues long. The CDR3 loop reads CASSSLPQGAEAFF. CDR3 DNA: TGCGCCAGCAGCTCCTTGCCCCAGGGCGCTGAAGCTTTCTTT.

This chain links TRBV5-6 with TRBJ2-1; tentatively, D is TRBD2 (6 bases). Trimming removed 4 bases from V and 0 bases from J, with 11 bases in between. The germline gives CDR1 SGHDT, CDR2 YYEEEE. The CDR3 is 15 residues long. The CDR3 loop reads CASSNGGSSYNEQFF. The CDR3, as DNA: TGTGCCAGCAGCAACGGGGGTAGCTCCTACAATGAGCAGTTCTTC.

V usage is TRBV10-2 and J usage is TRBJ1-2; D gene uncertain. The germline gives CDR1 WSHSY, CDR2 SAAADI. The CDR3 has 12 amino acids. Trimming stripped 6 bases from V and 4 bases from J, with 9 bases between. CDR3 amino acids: CASSVSSYGYTF. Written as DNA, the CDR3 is TGCGCCAGCAGCGTCAGTTCCTATGGCTACACCTTC.

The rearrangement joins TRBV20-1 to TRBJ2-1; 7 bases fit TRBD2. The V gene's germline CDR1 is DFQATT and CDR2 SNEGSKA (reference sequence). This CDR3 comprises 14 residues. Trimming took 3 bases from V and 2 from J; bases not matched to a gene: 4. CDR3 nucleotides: TGCAGTGCTAGTAGGGAGGGCCCCTACAATGAGCAGTTCTTC. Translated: CSASREGPYNEQFF.

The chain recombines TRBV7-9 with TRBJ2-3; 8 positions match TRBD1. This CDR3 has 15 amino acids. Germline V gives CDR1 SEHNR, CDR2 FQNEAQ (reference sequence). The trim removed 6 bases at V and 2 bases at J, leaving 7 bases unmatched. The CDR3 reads CASRAGQGFTDTQYF. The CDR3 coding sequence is TGTGCCAGCAGAGCAGGACAGGGATTCACAGATACGCAGTATTTT.

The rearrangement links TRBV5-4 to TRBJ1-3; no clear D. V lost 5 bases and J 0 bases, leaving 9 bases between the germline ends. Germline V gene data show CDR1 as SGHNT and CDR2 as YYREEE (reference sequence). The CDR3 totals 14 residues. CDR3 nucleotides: TGTGCCAGCAGTCCTGACATCTCTGGAAACACCATATATTTT. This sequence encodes CASSPDISGNTIYF. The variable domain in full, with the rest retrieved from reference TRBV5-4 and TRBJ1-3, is ETGVTQSPTHLIKTRGQQVTLRCSSQSGHNTVSWYQQALGQGPQFIFQYYREEENGRGNFPPRFSGLQFPNYSSELNVNALELDDSALYLCASSPDISGNTIYFGEGSWLTVV.

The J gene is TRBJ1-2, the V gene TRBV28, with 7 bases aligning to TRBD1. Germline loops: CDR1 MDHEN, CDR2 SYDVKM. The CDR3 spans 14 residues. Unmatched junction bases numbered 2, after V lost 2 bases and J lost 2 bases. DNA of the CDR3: TGTGCCAGCAGTTTAGGGGGACAGAACTATGGCTACACCTTC. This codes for CASSLGGQNYGYTF.

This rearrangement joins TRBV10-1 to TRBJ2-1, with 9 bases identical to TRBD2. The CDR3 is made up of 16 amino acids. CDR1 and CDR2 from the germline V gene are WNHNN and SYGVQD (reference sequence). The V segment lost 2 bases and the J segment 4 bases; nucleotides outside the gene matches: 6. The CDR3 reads CASSEIGLALYNEQFF. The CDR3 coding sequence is TGCGCCAGCAGTGAGATCGGACTAGCGCTATACAATGAGCAGTTCTTC.

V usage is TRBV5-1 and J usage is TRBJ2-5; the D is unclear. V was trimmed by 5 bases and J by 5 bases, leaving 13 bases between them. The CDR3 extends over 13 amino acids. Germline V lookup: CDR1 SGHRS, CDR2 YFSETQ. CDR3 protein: CASRPRVRETQYF. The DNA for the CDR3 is TGCGCCAGCAGACCCCGGGTGAGGGAGACCCAGTACTTC.

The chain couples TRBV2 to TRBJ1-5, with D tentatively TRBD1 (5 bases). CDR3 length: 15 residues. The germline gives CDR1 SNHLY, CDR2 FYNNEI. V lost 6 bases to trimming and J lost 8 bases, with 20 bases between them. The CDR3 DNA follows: TGTGCCAGCAGAATGAGGGAGGGGAGCCCGAAGCCCCAGCATTTT. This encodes CASRMREGSPKPQHF.

CDR3 residues: CASSLGAGLKTGELFF. In DNA form, the CDR3 reads TGTGCCAGCAGCTTAGGTGCGGGACTAAAAACCGGGGAGCTGTTTTTT. The chain combines TRBV7-9 with TRBJ2-2, with TRBD2 matching 7 bases. With V trimmed by 1 base and J by 5 bases, 7 bases remained unmatched. This CDR3 has 16 amino acids. Germline lookup yields CDR1 SEHNR and CDR2 FQNEAQ (reference sequence).

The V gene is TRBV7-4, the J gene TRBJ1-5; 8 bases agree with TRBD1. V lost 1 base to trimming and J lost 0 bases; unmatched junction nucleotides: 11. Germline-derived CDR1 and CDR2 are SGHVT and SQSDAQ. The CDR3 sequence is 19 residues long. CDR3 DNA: TGTGCCAGCAGCTTAGAGGGGGCGCCAGGGGGCTATAGCAATCAGCCCCAGCATTTT. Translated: CASSLEGAPGGYSNQPQHF.

The CDR3, as DNA: TGTGCCAGCAGCTTAGCCGCTCAGAGGGGGCAAGAGACCCAGTACTTC. Its protein is CASSLAAQRGQETQYF. The rearrangement uses TRBV7-2 and TRBJ2-5; maybe TRBD1 (6 bases). The CDR3 runs to 16 residues. V was trimmed by 0 bases and J by 2 bases, leaving 13 bases between them. The germline V gene encodes CDR1 SGHTA and CDR2 FQGNSA.

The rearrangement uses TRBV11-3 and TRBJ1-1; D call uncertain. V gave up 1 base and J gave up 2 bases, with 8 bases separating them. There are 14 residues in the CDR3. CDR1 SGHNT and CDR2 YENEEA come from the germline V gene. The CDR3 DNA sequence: TGTGCCAGCAGCTTAGTACAATCAAACACTGAAGCTTTCTTT. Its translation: CASSLVQSNTEAFF.

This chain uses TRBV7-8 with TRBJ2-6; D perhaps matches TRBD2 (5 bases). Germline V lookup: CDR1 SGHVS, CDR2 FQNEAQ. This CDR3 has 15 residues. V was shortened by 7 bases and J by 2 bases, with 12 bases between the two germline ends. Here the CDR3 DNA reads TGTGCCAGCATCCCGGGGATTGCTGGGGCCAACGTCCTGACTTTC. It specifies CASIPGIAGANVLTF.

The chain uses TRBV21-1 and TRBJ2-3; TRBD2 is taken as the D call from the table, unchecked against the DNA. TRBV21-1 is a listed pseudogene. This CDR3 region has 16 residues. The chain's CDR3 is CASSKVGGSGTDTQYF. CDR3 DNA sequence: TGTGCCAGCAGCAAAGTTGGCGGGAGCGGCACAGATACGCAGTATTTT.